This TCR beta chain is from a study of T cells in Graves' hyperthyroidism and ophthalmopathy. CDR1 and CDR2 (germline): MNHEY, SMNVEV (reference sequence). The CDR3 has 13 residues. Between the trimmed V and J ends, which lost 3 bases and 9 bases, there was a span of 12 bases. Authors of the study amplified TCR beta CDR3 regions from RNA transcripts. Initially, a first-round RT-PCR of the TCR CDR3 employed the HTBI primer set. TCRdb called the multiplex PCR reads again in MiXCR, with one record for every CDR3 protein. The table includes around 300,000 distinct CDR3 sequences, about 15% detected once. This clonotype was recorded at least ten times. Its antigen is currently unknown. Points from the study as a whole: From stable hyperthyroidism, ophthalmopathy was separated by a 13 V-J model.

No progression to ophthalmopathy during 18 months of follow-up defined stable disease. The PBMCs studied were ones that came from about 10 ml fresh peripheral blood. The sample consisted of blood. This TCR was sampled from a woman younger than 45 with Graves' hyperthyroidism. V is TRBV27 and J is TRBJ2-1, with D perhaps assigned TRBD1 or TRBD2 (6 bases each). CDR3 amino acids: CASSFKGGREQFF. The CDR3 nucleotides are TGTGCCAGCAGTTTTAAGGGGGGCCGTGAGCAGTTCTTC.